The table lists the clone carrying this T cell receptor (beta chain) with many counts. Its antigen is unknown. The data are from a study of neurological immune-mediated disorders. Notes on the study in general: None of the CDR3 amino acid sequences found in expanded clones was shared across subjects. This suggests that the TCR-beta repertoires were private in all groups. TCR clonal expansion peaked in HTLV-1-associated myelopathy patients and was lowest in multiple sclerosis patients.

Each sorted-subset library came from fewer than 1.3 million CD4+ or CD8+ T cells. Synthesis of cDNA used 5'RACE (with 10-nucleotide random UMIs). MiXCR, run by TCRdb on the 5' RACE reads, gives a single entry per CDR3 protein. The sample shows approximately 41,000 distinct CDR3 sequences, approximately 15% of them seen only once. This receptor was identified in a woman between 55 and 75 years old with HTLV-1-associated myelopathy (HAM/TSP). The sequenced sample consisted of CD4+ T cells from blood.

CDR3 protein: CASSLLGGSGAYEQYF. The CDR3 nucleotides read TGTGCCAGCAGCTTACTCGGGGGTAGCGGGGCCTACGAGCAGTACTTC. The J gene is TRBJ2-7, the V gene TRBV7-2; TRBD2 matches at 8 bases. V lost 2 bases and J lost 2; bases outside the gene matches: 8. The CDR3 covers 16 residues. CDR1 and CDR2 (germline): SGHTA, FQGNSA.